The 3 T cell receptor beta chains reported below all come from one sample, sequenced in a study of T cells after yellow fever vaccination. Each CDR3 protein gets one entry after TCRdb re-called the 5' RACE reads with MiXCR. The sample consists of 350,000 to 450,000 distinct CDR3 sequences, 6.2% of them appearing once. Material: PBMCs, obtained 5 days after the yellow fever booster vaccination. These receptors originate from a young man who received the YFV17D yellow fever vaccine.

This clonotype was found a few times. The CDR3 loop reads CASSLGRPGEQFF. Here the CDR3 DNA reads TGTGCCAGCAGTTTAGGCCGACCGGGTGAGCAGTTCTTC. The gene calls are TRBV12-3 or TRBV12-4 and TRBJ2-1; D is undetermined. V dropped 1 base and J dropped 9 bases, with 10 bases sitting between them. The CDR3 length is 13 residues.

Worth noting for this clonotype: A much larger clone differs by one base, so this may be a read error. V is TRBV27 and J is TRBJ2-7; the match to TRBD2 covers 8 bases. This CDR3 region has 14 residues. The germline V gene encodes CDR1 MNHEY and CDR2 SMNVEV (reference sequence). The CDR3 DNA sequence: TGTTCCAGCAGTGCCGGGGGGGTGGGCTACGAGCAGTACTTC. Protein sequence: CSSSAGGVGYEQYF.

The table lists this clonotype with many counts. J is TRBJ2-2 and V is TRBV3-1; either TRBD1 or TRBD2 may fit D (5 bases each). CDR1 is LGHDT, CDR2 YNNKEL, per germline (reference sequence). Between the trimmed V and J ends, which lost 0 bases and 6 bases, there was a span of 11 bases. The CDR3 length is 15 residues. CDR3 amino acids: CASSQDLGDSGELFF. CDR3 bases: TGTGCCAGCAGCCAAGATCTGGGGGATTCCGGGGAGCTGTTTTTT. Using reference TRBV3-1 and TRBJ2-2 for the parts outside the CDR3, the full variable domain is DTAVSQTPKYLVTQMGNDKSIKCEQNLGHDTMYWYKQDSKKFLKIMFSYNNKELIINETVPNRFSPKSPDKAHLNLHINSLELGDSAVYFCASSQDLGDSGELFFGEGSRLTVL.